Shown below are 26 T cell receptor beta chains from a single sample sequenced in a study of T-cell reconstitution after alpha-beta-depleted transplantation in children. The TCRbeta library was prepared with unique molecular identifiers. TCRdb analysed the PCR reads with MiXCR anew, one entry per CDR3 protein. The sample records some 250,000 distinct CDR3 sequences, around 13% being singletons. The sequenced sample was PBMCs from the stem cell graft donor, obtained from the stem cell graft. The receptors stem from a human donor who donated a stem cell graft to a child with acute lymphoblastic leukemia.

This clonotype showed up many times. CDR3 region: CSARGGRSGIEQFF. The DNA for the CDR3 is TGCAGTGCTAGAGGGGGCCGTAGCGGCATTGAGCAGTTCTTC. The chain employs TRBV20-1 and TRBJ2-1; D might be TRBD2 (6 bases). The CDR3 length is 14 residues. The V end lost 1 base, the J end lost 9 bases, and 16 bases lay between the germline ends. In germline, CDR1 is DFQATT, CDR2 SNEGSKA (reference sequence).

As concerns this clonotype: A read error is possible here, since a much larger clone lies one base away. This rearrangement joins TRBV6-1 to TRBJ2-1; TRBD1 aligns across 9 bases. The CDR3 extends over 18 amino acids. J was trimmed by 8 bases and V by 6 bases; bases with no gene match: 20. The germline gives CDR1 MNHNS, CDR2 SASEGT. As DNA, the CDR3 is TGTGCCAGCAGCCGAGGGACAGGGTCGGCTCTGTGGGACTATGAGCAGTTCTTC. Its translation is CASSRGTGSALWDYEQFF.

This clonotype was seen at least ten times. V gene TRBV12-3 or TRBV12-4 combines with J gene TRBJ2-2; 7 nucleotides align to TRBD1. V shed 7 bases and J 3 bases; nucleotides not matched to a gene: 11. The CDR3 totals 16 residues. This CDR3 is CASNSPGQIYTGELFF. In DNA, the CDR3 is TGTGCCAGCAACTCTCCGGGACAGATCTACACCGGGGAGCTGTTTTTT.

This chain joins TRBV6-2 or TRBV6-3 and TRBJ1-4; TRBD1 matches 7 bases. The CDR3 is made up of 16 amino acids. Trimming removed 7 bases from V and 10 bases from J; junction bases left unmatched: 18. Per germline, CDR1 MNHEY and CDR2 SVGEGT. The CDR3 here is CASTISRDSPFGKLFF. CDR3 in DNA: TGTGCCAGCACCATCTCCCGGGACAGCCCATTTGGAAAACTGTTTTTT.

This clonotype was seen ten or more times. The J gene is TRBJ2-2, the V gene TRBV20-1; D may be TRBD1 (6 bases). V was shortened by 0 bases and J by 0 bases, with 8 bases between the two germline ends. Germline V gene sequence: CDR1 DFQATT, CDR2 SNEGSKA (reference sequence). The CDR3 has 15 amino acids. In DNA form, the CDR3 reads TGCAGTGCTAGAGATCCAGGGGCGAACACCGGGGAGCTGTTTTTT. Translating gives CSARDPGANTGELFF.

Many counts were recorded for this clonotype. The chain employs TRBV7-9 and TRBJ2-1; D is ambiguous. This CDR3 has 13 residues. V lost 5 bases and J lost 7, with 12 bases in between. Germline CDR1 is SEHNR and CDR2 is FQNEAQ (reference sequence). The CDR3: CASSKVESNEQFF. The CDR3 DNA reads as TGTGCCAGCAGCAAGGTAGAGTCAAATGAGCAGTTCTTC.

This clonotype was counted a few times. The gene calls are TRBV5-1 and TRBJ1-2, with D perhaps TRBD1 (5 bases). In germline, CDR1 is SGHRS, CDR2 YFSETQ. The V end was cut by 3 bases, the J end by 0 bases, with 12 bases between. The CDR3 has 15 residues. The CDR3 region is CASSYWDGANYGYTF. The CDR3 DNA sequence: TGCGCCAGCAGCTACTGGGACGGAGCTAACTATGGCTACACCTTC.

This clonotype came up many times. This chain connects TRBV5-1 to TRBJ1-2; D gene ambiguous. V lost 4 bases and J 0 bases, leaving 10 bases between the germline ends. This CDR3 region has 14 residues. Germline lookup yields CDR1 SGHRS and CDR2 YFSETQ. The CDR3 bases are TGCGCCAGCAGCGTGGACGGTTCTAACTATGGCTACACCTTC. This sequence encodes CASSVDGSNYGYTF.

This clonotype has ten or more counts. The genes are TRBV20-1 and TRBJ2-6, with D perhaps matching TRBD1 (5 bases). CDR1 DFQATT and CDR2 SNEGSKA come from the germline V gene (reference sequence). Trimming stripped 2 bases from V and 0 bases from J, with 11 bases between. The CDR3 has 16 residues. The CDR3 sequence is CSARQGFYSGANVLTF. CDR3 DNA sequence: TGCAGTGCTAGACAGGGCTTCTACTCTGGGGCCAACGTCCTGACTTTC.

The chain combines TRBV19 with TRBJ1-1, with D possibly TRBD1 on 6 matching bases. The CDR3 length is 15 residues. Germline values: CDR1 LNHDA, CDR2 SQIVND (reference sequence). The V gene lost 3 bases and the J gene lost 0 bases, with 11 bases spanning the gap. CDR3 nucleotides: TGTGCCAGTAGTATGAGGGGGACATTGAACACTGAAGCTTTCTTT. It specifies CASSMRGTLNTEAFF.

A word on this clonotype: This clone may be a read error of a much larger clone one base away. The chain's CDR3 is CAISGAPSGYTEAFF. The DNA for the CDR3 is TGTGCCATCAGTGGGGCGCCCTCGGGATACACTGAAGCTTTCTTT. V usage is TRBV10-3 and J usage is TRBJ1-1; no firm D call. V lost 4 bases, J lost 3 bases, and 15 bases lay in between. Germline V gene sequence: CDR1 ENHRY, CDR2 SYGVKD. The CDR3 spans 15 residues.

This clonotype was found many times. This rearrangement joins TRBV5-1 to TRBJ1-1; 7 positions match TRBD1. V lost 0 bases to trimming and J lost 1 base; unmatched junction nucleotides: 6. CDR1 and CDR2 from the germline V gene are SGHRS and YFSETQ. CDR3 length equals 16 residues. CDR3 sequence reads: CASSLEGARANTEAFF. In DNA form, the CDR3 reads TGCGCCAGCAGCTTGGAGGGGGCAAGGGCGAACACTGAAGCTTTCTTT. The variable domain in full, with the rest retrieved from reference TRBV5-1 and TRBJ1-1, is KAGVTQTPRYLIKTRGQQVTLSCSPISGHRSVSWYQQTPGQGLQFLFEYFSETQRNKGNFPGRFSGRQFSNSRSEMNVSTLELGDSALYLCASSLEGARANTEAFFGQGTRLTVV.

The CDR3 nucleotides are TGTGCCAGCAGTTTTGGGCTAGCGGGGGAAGAGCAGTTCTTC. As protein: CASSFGLAGEEQFF. V usage is TRBV27 and J usage is TRBJ2-1, with TRBD2 matching 10 bases. Germline V gene lookup returns CDR1 MNHEY and CDR2 SMNVEV (reference sequence). The J segment lost 10 bases and the V segment lost 3 bases, leaving 6 bases of the junction unmatched. There are 14 residues in the CDR3.

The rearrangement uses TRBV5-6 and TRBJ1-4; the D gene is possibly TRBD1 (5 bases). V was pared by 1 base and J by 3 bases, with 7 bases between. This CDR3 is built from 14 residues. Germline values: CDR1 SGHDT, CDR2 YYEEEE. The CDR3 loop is CASSLWGSNEKLFF. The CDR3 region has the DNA TGTGCCAGCAGCTTGTGGGGCTCTAATGAAAAACTGTTTTTT.

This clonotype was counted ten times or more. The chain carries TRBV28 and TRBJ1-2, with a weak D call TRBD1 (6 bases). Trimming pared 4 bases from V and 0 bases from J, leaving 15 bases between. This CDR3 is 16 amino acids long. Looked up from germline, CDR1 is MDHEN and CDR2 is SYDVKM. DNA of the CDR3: TGTGCCAGCAGTTCACCCCGGGACATATCTAACTATGGCTACACCTTC. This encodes CASSSPRDISNYGYTF.

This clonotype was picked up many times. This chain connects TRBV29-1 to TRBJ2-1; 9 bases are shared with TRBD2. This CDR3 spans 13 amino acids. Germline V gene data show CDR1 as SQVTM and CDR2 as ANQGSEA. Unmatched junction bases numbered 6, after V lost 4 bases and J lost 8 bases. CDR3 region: CSVGGGGAHEQFF. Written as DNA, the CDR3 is TGCAGCGTTGGCGGCGGGGGGGCGCATGAGCAGTTCTTC.

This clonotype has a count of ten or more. The CDR3 spells CASGRDSMNTEAFF. The CDR3 DNA reads TGTGCCAGCGGCCGTGACAGCATGAACACTGAAGCTTTCTTT. The chain is built from TRBV4-2 and TRBJ1-1; possible D gene TRBD1, 5 bases. Germline-derived CDR1 and CDR2 are LGHNA and YNFKEQ. The CDR3 runs 14 residues. V lost 8 bases and J lost 0, with 13 bases in between.

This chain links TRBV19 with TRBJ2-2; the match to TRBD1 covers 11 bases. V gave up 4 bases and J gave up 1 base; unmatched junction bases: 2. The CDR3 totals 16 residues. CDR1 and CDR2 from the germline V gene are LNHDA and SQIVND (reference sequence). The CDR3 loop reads CASSRTGGMNTGELFF. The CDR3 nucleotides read TGTGCCAGTAGTAGGACAGGGGGCATGAACACCGGGGAGCTGTTTTTT.

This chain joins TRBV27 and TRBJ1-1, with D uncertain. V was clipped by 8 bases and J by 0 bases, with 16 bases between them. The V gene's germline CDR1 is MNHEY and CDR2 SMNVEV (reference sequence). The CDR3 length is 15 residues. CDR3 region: CASQPRGRLNTEAFF. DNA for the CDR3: TGTGCCAGCCAACCCCGCGGCAGACTGAACACTGAAGCTTTCTTT.

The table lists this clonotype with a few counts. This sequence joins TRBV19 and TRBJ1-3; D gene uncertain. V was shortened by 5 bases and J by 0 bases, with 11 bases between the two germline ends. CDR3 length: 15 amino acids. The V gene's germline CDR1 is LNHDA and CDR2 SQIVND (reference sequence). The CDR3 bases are TGTGCCAGTAGTCTTCTGGTCCTCTCTGGAAACACCATATATTTT. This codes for CASSLLVLSGNTIYF. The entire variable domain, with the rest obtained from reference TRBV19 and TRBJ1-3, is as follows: DGGITQSPKYLFRKEGQNVTLSCEQNLNHDAMYWYRQDPGQGLRLIYYSQIVNDFQKGDIAEGYSVSREKKESFPLTVTSAQKNPTAFYLCASSLLVLSGNTIYFGEGSWLTVV.

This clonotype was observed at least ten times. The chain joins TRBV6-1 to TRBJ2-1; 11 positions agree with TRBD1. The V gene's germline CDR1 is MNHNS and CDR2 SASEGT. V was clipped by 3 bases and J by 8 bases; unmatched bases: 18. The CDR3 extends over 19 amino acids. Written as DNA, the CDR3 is TGTGCCAGCAGTGAGGACAGGGGGCGTTATAGCGGGGGCCGAGATGAGCAGTTCTTC. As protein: CASSEDRGRYSGGRDEQFF.

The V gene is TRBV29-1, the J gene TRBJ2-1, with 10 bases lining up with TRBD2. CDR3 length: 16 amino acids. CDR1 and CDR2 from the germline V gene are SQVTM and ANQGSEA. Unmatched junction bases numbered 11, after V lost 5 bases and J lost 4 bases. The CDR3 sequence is CSVRGLAGVLYNEQFF. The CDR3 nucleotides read TGCAGCGTTCGAGGGCTAGCGGGAGTTTTATACAATGAGCAGTTCTTC.

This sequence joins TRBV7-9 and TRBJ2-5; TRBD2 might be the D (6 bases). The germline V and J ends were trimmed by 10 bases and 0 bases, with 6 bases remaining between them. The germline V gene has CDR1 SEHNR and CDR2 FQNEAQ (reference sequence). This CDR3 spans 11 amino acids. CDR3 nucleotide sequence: TGTGCCACGGGGGACCAAGAGACCCAGTACTTC. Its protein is CATGDQETQYF.

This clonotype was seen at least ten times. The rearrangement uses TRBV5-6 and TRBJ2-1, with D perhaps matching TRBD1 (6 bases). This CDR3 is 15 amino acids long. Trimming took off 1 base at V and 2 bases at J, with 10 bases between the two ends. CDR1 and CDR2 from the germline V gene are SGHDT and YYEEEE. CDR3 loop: CASSLIQGPYNEQFF. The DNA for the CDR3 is TGTGCCAGCAGCTTGATCCAGGGGCCCTACAATGAGCAGTTCTTC.

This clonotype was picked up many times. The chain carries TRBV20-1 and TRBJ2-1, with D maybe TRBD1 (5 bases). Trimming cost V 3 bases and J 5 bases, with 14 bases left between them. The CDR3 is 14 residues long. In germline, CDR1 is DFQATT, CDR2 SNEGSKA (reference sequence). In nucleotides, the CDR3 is TGCAGTGCTAGTATAGGGGCGCAAAACAATGAGCAGTTCTTC. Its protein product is CSASIGAQNNEQFF.

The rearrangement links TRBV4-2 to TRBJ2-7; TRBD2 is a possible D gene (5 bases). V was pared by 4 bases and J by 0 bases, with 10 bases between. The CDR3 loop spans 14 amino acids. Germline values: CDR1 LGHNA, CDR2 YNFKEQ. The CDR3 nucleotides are TGTGCCAGCAGCCGCGGGCCCAGCTCCTACGAGCAGTACTTC. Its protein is CASSRGPSSYEQYF.